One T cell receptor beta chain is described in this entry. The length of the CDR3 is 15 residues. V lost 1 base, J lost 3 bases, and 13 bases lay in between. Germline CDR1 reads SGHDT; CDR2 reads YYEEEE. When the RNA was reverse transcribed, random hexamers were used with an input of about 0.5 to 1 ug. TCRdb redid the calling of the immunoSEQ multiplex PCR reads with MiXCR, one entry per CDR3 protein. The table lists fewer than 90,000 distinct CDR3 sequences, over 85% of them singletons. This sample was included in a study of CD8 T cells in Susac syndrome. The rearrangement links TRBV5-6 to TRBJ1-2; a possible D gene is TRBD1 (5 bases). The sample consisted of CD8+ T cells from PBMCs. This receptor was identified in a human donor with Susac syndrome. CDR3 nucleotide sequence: TGTGCCAGCAGCTTGTCATTTGACAGTCACTATGGCTACACCTTC. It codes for CASSLSFDSHYGYTF.